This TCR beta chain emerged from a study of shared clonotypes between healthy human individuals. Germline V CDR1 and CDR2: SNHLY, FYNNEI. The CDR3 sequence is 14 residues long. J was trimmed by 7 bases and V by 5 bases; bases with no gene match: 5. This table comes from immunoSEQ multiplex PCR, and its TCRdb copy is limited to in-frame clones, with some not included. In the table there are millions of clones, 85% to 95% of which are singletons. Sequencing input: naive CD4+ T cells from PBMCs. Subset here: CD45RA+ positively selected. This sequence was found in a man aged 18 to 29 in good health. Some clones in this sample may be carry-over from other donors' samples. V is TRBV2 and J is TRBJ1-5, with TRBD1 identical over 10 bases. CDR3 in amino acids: CASSWDRGGQPQHF. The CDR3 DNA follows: TGTGCCAGCAGTTGGGACAGGGGCGGCCAGCCCCAGCATTTT.